This section outlines one T cell receptor beta chain sequence together with its context. This sample stems from a study of blood T cell repertoires in COVID-19. Across the whole study: Both acute and convalescent COVID-19 samples were obtained from the United States, Italy and Spain. Nucleic acid was either cDNA or gDNA, and it came from T cells, B-cell-depleted T cells, or PBMCs.

Method: immunoSEQ multiplex PCR; TCRdb's copy keeps in-frame clones and lacks some. The data hold about 240,000 clones, with about 85% observed a single time. The CDR3 is made up of 12 amino acids. V shed 5 bases and J shed 4 bases, with 8 bases lying between them. The V gene's germline CDR1 is LNHDA and CDR2 SQIVND (reference sequence). The rearrangement uses TRBV19 and TRBJ2-5; D remains unclear. The source material was peripheral blood. This TCR came from a man younger than 40 who had recovered from COVID-19. In DNA, the CDR3 is TGTGCCAGTAGTTACCCCGGAGAGACCCAGTACTTC. Amino acids: CASSYPGETQYF.